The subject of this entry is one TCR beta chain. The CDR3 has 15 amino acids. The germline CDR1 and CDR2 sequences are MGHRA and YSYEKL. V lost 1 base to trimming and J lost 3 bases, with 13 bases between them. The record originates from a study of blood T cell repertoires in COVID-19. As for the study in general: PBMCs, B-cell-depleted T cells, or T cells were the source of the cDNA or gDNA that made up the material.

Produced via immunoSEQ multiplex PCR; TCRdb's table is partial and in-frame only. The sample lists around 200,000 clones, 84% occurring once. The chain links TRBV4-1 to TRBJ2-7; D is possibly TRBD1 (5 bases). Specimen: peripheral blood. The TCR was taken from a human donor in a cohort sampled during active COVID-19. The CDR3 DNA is TGCGCCAGCAGCCAAGTCGAAAGGGGTGGCTACGAGCAGTACTTC. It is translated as CASSQVERGGYEQYF.